Listed below are T cell receptor beta chains from one sample, sequenced in a study of blood T cell repertoires in COVID-19. Sequenced by immunoSEQ multiplex PCR; TCRdb stores in-frame clones only, minus some. This table has roughly 160,000 clones, roughly 84% appearing once. The sequencing sample was made of PBMCs or T cells enriched from blood (not recorded which). The receptors here all came from a woman aged 45-65 years who had recovered from COVID-19. CDR3s include the opening cysteine and the closing phenylalanine or tryptophan. A D gene is named only where the DNA matches it firmly. Size values are once, few and many counts, or a class for expanded clones, and some rows have none.

13,TRBJ2-2,-,-,TRBV7-2,TGTGCCAGCAGCTTGTTGGGGCCCGGGGAGCTGTTTTTT,CASSLLGPGELFF
15,TRBJ2-7,TRBD1,-,TRBV5-3,TGTGCCAGAAGCGCCGCGACAGGGTCTAGTTACGAGCAGTACTTC,CARSAATGSSYEQYF
16,TRBJ2-3,-,-,TRBV6-1,TGTGCCAGCAGTGGCCCCCGGACAGACAACACAGATACGCAGTATTTT,CASSGPRTDNTDTQYF
17,TRBJ2-3,TRBD2,-,TRBV9,TGTGCCAGCAGCGTAGCGTTTAGCGGGAGGGGTGGAGATACGCAGTATTTT,CASSVAFSGRGGDTQYF
16,TRBJ2-7,TRBD2,-,TRBV11-2,TGTGCCAGCAGCTACGGACTAGCGGGGGCTATTTACGAGCAGTACTTC,CASSYGLAGAIYEQYF
16,TRBJ1-1,-,-,TRBV28,TGTGCCAGCAGTTCGCCCTCCGTGACACCCAACACTGAAGCTTTCTTT,CASSSPSVTPNTEAFF
15,TRBJ2-7,TRBD1,-,TRBV7-9,TGTGCCAGCAGCGCCCGGGACAGGCGCTCCTACGAGCAGTACTTC,CASSARDRRSYEQYF
14,TRBJ2-1,TRBD2,-,TRBV5-4,TGTGCCAGCAGCTTGGTCGGTCAGACTAGCGAGGGGTTCTTC,CASSLVGQTSEGFF
15,TRBJ2-1,TRBD2,-,TRBV3-1/TRBV3-2,TGTGCCAGCACTACGTGGGCGGGAGGGGGCAATGAGCAGTTCTTC,CASTTWAGGGNEQFF
14,TRBJ2-7,-,few,TRBV5-5,TGTGCCAGCAGCTCGATGCTAGCTGGAGGGGAGCAGTACTTC,CASSSMLAGGEQYF
14,TRBJ2-2,-,few,TRBV7-6,TGTGCCAGCAGCTTAGGCACTAACACCGGGGAGCTGTTTTTT,CASSLGTNTGELFF
13,TRBJ2-5,-,-,TRBV27,TGTGCCAGCAGTTTATCCTACGAAGAGACCCAGTACTTC,CASSLSYEETQYF
15,TRBJ1-2,TRBD1,-,TRBV4-3,TGCGCCAGCAGCGGACAGGGTTCCTCTAGGGAGGGCTACACCTTC,CASSGQGSSREGYTF
15,TRBJ2-7,-,-,TRBV27,TGTGCCAGCAGTTTATACCCCTCTAGCATGTACGAGCAGTACTTC,CASSLYPSSMYEQYF
15,TRBJ2-1,TRBD2,-,TRBV4-1,TGCGCCAGCAGCCAAGCGCTAGCGGGCTACAATGAGCAGTTCTTC,CASSQALAGYNEQFF